This TCR beta chain derives from a study of beta chain features in type 1 diabetes (dated by TCRdb to the late 2010s). At the level of the whole study: Mean age, gender distribution, total cell number and subset yield did not differ between patients and healthy donors. A total of some 110 million sorted cells were examined across all samples, and a strong correlation was observed between cell number per subset and RNA yield. Naive and central memory subsets were obtained from all 30 or so donors, but regulatory and stem cell-like memory subsets were isolated from only 8 patients and 8 healthy donors. In the study, recently diagnosed type 1 diabetes patients and matched healthy donors were compared on the TCRB repertoires of their sorted circulating CD4+ T cell subsets. Study-wide conclusions, independent of this receptor: In all four CD4+ subsets, TCRB CDR3 length was moderately but significantly shorter in type 1 diabetes patients. Only small numbers of individuals were included in the HLA sub-analyses, which left unresolved whether HLA type had any influence on TCRB rearrangement. Because cDNA was sequenced instead of genomic DNA, activated cells with high expression could be over-represented, although the groups did not differ in activation or CD3 levels. Fewer insertions and more nucleotide deletions at VDJ recombination sites were observed in patients with type 1 diabetes, implying thymic rearrangement abnormalities. Naive, central memory and regulatory TCRB repertoires appeared more similar among patients than among healthy donors. Shorter templates might be favored by PCR, yet because patient and control samples were amplified and corrected together, any such skew would affect both groups equally.

This clone was found a few times. Its specific antigen is unknown. The input lacks base qualities; no much larger clone sits a single base away. The entire isolated RNA was reverse transcribed using the High Capacity cDNA Reverse Transcription Kit, and thus expressed TCRB transcripts were sequenced. Deep immunoSEQ sequencing was applied to naive, central memory and regulatory T cell samples, giving an average of approximately 4 million total reads per sample. After sorted cells were lysed in RLT buffer, RNA was extracted with DNase-treated RNeasy Micro or Mini kits, with the choice depending on cell number. Each cell subset was processed on its own to prevent cross-contamination, while patient and healthy donor samples were processed together. The immunoSEQ multiplex PCR was used to amplify TCRB sequences from cDNA, generating 87-bp fragments that spanned the CDR3 region. Sequencing of the amplicons was done on the Illumina HiSeq platform. For the original study's pipeline: Synthetic template baselines were used to correct PCR bias computationally, reads within Hamming distance 2 were collapsed together, and singletons that could not be merged were discarded. Reads were aligned to IMGT to assign V, D and J genes, CDR3 length, and insertions or deletions at six rearrangement sites. Within each subset, clonotype counts were normalized to sorted cell number, and only after that were true diversity and Gini coefficients computed with the tcR R package. The overlap coefficient, calculated on TCRB nucleotide sequences, was used to quantify repertoire sharing. Out-of-frame TCRB sequences from naive cells were analyzed as a proxy for the pre-selection repertoire. The table comes from immuneACCESS by way of TCRdb, which keeps in-frame sequences with V and J called. Part of the clones is missing from these tables; in studies checked, under half for an unresolved V gene and the rest for unknown reasons. That table gives V, J and clone size, and the DNA gave D and trimming. The sample includes hundreds of thousands of clones, with more than 13% observed a single time. Roughly 0.04% of the sample lies in the top ten.

From each donor, a single peripheral blood sample of 100 to 150 mL on average was drawn into heparinised tubes. A BD FACSAria II was used to sort naive, central memory, regulatory and stem cell-like memory CD4+ T cells with a panel that included CD45RO, CCR7, CD25, CD127, CD95 and CD27. Purity was above 98% for every sorted population. PBMCs were isolated immediately by Lymphoprep density gradient centrifugation and stained directly without culture. To minimize batch effects, samples were stained and sorted in pairs, one healthy donor with one patient per experiment. CDR1 SEHNR and CDR2 FQNEAQ are derived from the germline V gene (reference sequence). Trimming removed 4 bases from V and 0 bases from J; the gene matches leave 13 bases unexplained. The CDR3 holds 19 amino acids from the cysteine to the phenylalanine. Solely the CDR3 DNA is kept, with 57 bases framed from the first base.

Specimen: naive CD4+ T cells from blood. Reading the label with the study, this specimen's cell subset or site is: true naive CD4+ T cells. The sequence is built from TRBV7-9 and TRBJ2-1; 9 middle bases align to TRBD2. The clonotype originates from a man younger than 30 with type 1 diabetes. The DNA sequence is as follows: TGTGCCAGCAGCTCTAAAGCGGGAGGTATAAAGGGCTCCTACAATGAGCAGTTCTTC. Its protein reads: CASSSKAGGIKGSYNEQFF. Supplemented by the reference TRBV7-9 and TRBJ2-1 proteins around the CDR3, the complete variable domain is DTGVSQNPRHKITKRGQNVTFRCDPISEHNRLYWYRQTLGQGPEFLTYFQNEAQLEKSRLLSDRFSAERPKGSFSTLEIQRTEQGDSAMYLCASSSKAGGIKGSYNEQFFGPGTRLTVL.